These 5 T cell receptor beta chains originate from one sample sequenced in a study of shared clonotypes between healthy human individuals. Using immunoSEQ multiplex PCR, the repertoire was profiled, and TCRdb retains in-frame clones only, with some absent. The data show 2,500,000 or so clones, 80% to 95% seen once. Material for sequencing was naive CD4+ T cells from PBMCs. Sample subset: CD45RA+ positively selected. These receptors were taken from a man younger than 30 in good health. Some clones in this sample may be carry-over from other donors' samples.

The chain joins TRBV14 to TRBJ2-1, with 10 bases fitting TRBD2. The length of the CDR3 is 15 residues. Germline V gives CDR1 SGHDN, CDR2 FVKESK. Germline trimming cut 4 bases from V and 4 bases from J; bases unmatched to any gene: 4. The CDR3 sequence: CASSRLAGDYNEQFF. CDR3 bases: TGTGCCAGCAGCCGTCTAGCGGGAGATTACAATGAGCAGTTCTTC.

Comment on this clone: The same CDR3 can be traced to other DNA sequences in this sample. The chain employs TRBV10-3 and TRBJ2-2; perhaps TRBD1 as D (5 bases). The CDR3 loop spans 13 amino acids. Trimming took 8 bases from V and 1 from J, leaving 8 bases between them. Germline V CDR1 and CDR2: ENHRY, SYGVKD. CDR3 protein: CAIRTGNTGELFF. CDR3 sequence (DNA): TGTGCCATCCGAACAGGGAACACCGGGGAGCTGTTTTTT.

This rearrangement joins TRBV7-9 to TRBJ2-2; 9 bases map to TRBD1. This CDR3 contains 16 residues. Losses at the gene ends were 3 bases for V and 2 bases for J; bases not matched to a gene: 4. Germline-derived CDR1 and CDR2 are SEHNR and FQNEAQ (reference sequence). CDR3 DNA sequence: TGTGCCAGCAGCTTGTCCACAGGGGGCAACACCGGGGAGCTGTTTTTT. It translates to CASSLSTGGNTGELFF.

The gene calls are TRBV5-1 and TRBJ2-4, with TRBD2 matching over 10 bases. The length of the CDR3 is 18 residues. Trimming removed 0 bases from V and 0 bases from J; junction bases left unmatched: 6. CDR1 and CDR2 from the germline V gene are SGHRS and YFSETQ. Here the CDR3 DNA reads TGCGCCAGCAGCTTGGGAACTAGCGGGATCTTAGCCAAAAACATTCAGTACTTC. Translating it yields CASSLGTSGILAKNIQYF.

The CDR3 spells CASSLGIAGGGVGETQYF. In DNA, the CDR3 is TGTGCCAGCAGCTTAGGGATAGCGGGAGGCGGGGTGGGAGAGACCCAGTACTTC. The chain has TRBV11-2 and TRBJ2-5; the match to TRBD2 covers 10 bases. The CDR3 has 18 amino acids. V lost 1 base and J lost 4; bases outside the gene matches: 12. The germline CDR1 and CDR2 sequences are SGHAT and FQNNGV.